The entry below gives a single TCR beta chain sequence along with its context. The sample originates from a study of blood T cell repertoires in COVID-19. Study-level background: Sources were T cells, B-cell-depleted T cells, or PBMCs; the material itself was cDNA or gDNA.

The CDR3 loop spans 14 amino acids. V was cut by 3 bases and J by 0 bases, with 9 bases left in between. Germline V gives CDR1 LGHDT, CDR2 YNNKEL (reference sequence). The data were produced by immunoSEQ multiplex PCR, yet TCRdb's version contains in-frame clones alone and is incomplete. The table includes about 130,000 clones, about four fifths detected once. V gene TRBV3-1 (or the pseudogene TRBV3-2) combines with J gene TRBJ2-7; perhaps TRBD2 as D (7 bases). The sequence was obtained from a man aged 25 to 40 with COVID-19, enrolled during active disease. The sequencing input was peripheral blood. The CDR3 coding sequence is TGTGCCAGCAGCCAGGGGGGGGCCTCCTACGAGCAGTACTTC. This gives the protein CASSQGGASYEQYF.